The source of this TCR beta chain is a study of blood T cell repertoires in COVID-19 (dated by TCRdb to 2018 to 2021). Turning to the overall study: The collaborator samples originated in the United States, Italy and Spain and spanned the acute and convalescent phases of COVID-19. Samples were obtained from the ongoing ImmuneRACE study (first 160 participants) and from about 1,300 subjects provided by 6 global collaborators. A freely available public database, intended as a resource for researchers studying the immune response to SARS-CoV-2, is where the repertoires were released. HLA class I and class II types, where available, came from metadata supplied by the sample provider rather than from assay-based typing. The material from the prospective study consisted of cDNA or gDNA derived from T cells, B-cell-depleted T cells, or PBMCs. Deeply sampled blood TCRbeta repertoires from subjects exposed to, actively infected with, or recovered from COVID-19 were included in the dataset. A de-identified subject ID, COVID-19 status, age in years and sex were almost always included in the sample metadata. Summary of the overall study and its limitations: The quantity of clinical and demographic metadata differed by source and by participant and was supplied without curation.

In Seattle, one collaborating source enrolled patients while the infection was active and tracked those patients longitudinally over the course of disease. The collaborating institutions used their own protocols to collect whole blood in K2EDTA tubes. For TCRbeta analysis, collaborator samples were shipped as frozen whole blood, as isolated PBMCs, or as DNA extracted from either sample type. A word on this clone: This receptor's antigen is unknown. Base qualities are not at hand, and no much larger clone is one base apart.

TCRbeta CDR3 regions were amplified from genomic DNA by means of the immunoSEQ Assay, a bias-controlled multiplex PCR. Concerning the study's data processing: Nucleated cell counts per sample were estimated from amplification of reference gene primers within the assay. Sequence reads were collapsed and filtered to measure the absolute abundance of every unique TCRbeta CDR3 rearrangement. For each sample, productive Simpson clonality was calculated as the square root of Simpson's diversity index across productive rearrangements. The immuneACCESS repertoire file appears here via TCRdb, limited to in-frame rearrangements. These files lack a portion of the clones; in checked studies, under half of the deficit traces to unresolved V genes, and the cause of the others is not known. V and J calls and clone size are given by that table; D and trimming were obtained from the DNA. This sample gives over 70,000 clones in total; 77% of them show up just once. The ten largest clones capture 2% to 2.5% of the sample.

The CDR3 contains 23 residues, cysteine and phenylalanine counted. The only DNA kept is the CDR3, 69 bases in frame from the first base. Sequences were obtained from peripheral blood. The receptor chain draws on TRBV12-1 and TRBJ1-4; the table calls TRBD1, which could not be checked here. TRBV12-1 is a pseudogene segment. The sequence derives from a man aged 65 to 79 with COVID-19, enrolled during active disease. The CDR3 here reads CASSFRDSRLLGIYPATNEKLFF. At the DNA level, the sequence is TGTGCCAGCAGCTTTCGGGACAGTCGGCTACTAGGAATTTACCCTGCAACTAATGAAAAACTGTTTTTT.